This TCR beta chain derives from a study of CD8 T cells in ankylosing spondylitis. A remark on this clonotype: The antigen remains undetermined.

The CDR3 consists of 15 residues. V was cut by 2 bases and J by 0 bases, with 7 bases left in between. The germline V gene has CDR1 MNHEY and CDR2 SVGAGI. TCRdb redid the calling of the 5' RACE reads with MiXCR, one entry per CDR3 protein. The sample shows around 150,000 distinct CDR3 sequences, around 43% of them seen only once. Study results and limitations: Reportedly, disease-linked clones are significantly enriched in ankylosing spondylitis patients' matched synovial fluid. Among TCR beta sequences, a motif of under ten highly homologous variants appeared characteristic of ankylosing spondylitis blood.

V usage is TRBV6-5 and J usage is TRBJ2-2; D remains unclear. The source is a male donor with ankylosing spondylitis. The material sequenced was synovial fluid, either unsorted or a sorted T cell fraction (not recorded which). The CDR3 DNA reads TGTGCCAGCAGTTACCTTGGGACGAACACCGGGGAGCTGTTTTTT. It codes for CASSYLGTNTGELFF.